One and the same sample provided the 22 T cell receptor beta chains below, sequenced in a study of T-cell memory formation after mild COVID-19 (dated by TCRdb to the early 2020s). The method behind the library was 5' RACE. Sequencing instrument: Illumina NovaSeq 6000. TCRdb applied fastp at Q25 and MiXCR to the public reads, then kept only in-frame beta chains. For every CDR3 protein sequence, its rows merge into one entry that carries the most common genes and DNA. The sample data list 350,000 to 550,000 distinct CDR3 sequences, and approximately 18% of these were observed just once. The top ten hold 20% to 25% of the sample. The sample taken for sequencing was PBMCs or a T cell subset sorted from them (not recorded which). These receptors came from a man younger than 35 who had mild COVID-19 (a few samples of this study predate the infection). The sample titles of this study are shuffled in the database, so cell type and time point are left out; the donor was told from shared clones.

This clonotype has only a few counts. V is TRBV4-1 and J is TRBJ2-7; D gene uncertain. This CDR3 contains 16 residues. Germline CDR1 and CDR2: MGHRA and YSYEKL. V dropped 2 bases and J dropped 0 bases, with 14 bases sitting between them. The CDR3 bases are TGCGCCAGCAGCCAAACGACCGGCTCCAGCTCCTACGAGCAGTACGTC. Translated, it gives CASSQTTGSSSYEQYV.

This chain's CDR3 is CASSARGEQFF. CDR3 bases: TGCGCCAGCAGCGCCAGGGGTGAGCAGTTCTTC. V and J are TRBV5-1 and TRBJ2-1, with D perhaps matching TRBD1 (6 bases). Germline CDR1 is SGHRS and CDR2 is YFSETQ. The CDR3 totals 11 residues. Trimming cost V 4 bases and J 9 bases, with 8 bases left between them.

This chain joins TRBV29-1 and TRBJ2-3; tentatively, D is TRBD1 (5 bases). V was clipped by 7 bases and J by 4 bases, with 18 bases between them. The CDR3 totals 14 residues. CDR1 is SQVTM, CDR2 ANQGSEA, per germline. CDR3 residues: CSGRQLRSPDTQYF. In nucleotides, the CDR3 is TGCAGCGGGCGACAGTTAAGGAGTCCAGATACGCAGTATTTT.

This clonotype was detected a few times. The chain couples TRBV10-3 to TRBJ2-7; tentatively, D is TRBD2 (7 bases). CDR1 is ENHRY and CDR2 is SYGVKD in the germline V gene. The CDR3 consists of 16 residues. The germline V and J ends were trimmed by 7 bases and 0 bases, with 19 bases remaining between them. This CDR3 reads CAINGRGLASSYEQYF. The CDR3 DNA is TGTGCCATCAATGGGAGGGGGTTAGCTAGCTCCTACGAGCAGTACTTC.

The sample holds a few counts of this clonotype. The V gene is TRBV11-2, the J gene TRBJ1-6, with D hard to call. Germline V gene lookup returns CDR1 SGHAT and CDR2 FQNNGV. Trimming took 8 bases from V and 10 from J, leaving 18 bases between them. CDR3 size: 14 residues. The CDR3 reads CASCLTLSYSPLHF. The CDR3 nucleotides read TGTGCCAGCTGCCTGACACTGTCCTACTCACCCCTCCACTTT.

The sample holds many counts of this clonotype. The rearrangement uses TRBV21-1 and TRBJ2-7; the table calls TRBD1, which could not be checked here. TRBV21-1 is reported as a pseudogene. The length of the CDR3 is 16 residues. CDR3 DNA: TGTGCCAGCAGCGGGGGACACCGGGGAAGCTCCTACGAGCAGTACGTC. It specifies CASSGGHRGSSYEQYV.

CDR3 bases: TGTGCCAGCAGCCAAGTTCAAGACAGGAGGGATGAGCAGTTCTTC. It specifies CASSQVQDRRDEQFF. This chain links TRBV4-2 with TRBJ2-1; tentatively, D is TRBD1 or TRBD2 (6 bases each). The germline CDR1 and CDR2 sequences are LGHNA and YNFKEQ. Trimming pared 1 base from V and 8 bases from J, leaving 15 bases between. The CDR3 contains 15 residues.

The V gene is TRBV18, the J gene TRBJ2-7; 9 bases align to TRBD1. Germline V gene sequence: CDR1 KGHSH, CDR2 LQKENI. The CDR3 is 14 amino acids. Trimming removed 3 bases from V and 7 bases from J; junction bases left unmatched: 7. CDR3 nucleotide sequence: TGTGCCAGCTCACCGCGGTCGGGGACAGGGGAGCAGTACGTC. This sequence encodes CASSPRSGTGEQYV.

This clonotype was seen ten or more times. V is TRBV6-5 and J is TRBJ2-2; D call uncertain. The CDR3 sequence is 15 residues long. The germline V gene has CDR1 MNHEY and CDR2 SVGAGI. Trimming took 0 bases from V and 6 from J, leaving 11 bases between them. In DNA, the CDR3 is TGTGCCAGCAGTTACTCACCCGGCCAGTCCGGGGAGCTGTTTTTT. This gives the protein CASSYSPGQSGELFF.

The chain uses TRBV9 and TRBJ2-3, with TRBD1 matching 8 bases. J gave up 6 bases and V 3 bases, and 9 bases lay outside the gene matches. CDR1 and CDR2 (germline): SGDLS, YYNGEE. The CDR3 runs 15 residues. CDR3 DNA sequence: TGTGCCAGCAGCGCTGCTCCAGGGGGCCTTGATACGCAGTATTTT. This sequence encodes CASSAAPGGLDTQYF.

In this sample, this clonotype turned up many times. The rearrangement links TRBV6-2 or TRBV6-3 to TRBJ1-1; 7 nucleotides align to TRBD1. Germline V lookup: CDR1 MNHEY, CDR2 SVGEGT. J was trimmed by 0 bases and V by 8 bases; bases with no gene match: 3. CDR3 size: 13 residues. The CDR3 spells CASQGTVNTEAFF. The CDR3 DNA reads TGTGCCAGCCAAGGGACAGTGAACACTGAAGCTTTCTTT.

There are a few counts of this clonotype. The chain recombines TRBV3-1 with TRBJ2-1, with 10 bases lining up with TRBD2. The CDR3 is made up of 14 amino acids. The J segment lost 12 bases and the V segment lost 3 bases, leaving 8 bases of the junction unmatched. In germline, CDR1 is LGHDT, CDR2 YNNKEL (reference sequence). The CDR3 protein is CASSQPLAGAGQFF. The DNA for the CDR3 is TGTGCCAGCAGCCAGCCCCTAGCGGGGGCCGGGCAGTTCTTC.

The chain has TRBV7-9 and TRBJ2-7; no clear D. There are 13 residues in the CDR3. Between the trimmed V and J ends, which lost 8 bases and 2 bases, there was a span of 13 bases. The germline V gene encodes CDR1 SEHNR and CDR2 FQNEAQ (reference sequence). Here the CDR3 DNA reads TGTGCCAGCGGCCGCGGCGAAGCCTACGAGCAGTACGTC. Encoded protein: CASGRGEAYEQYV.

This rearrangement joins TRBV5-1 to TRBJ2-3; perhaps D is TRBD1 or TRBD2 (5 bases each). The CDR3 is 14 amino acids. Trimming took off 7 bases at V and 2 bases at J, with 14 bases between the two ends. Germline lookup yields CDR1 SGHRS and CDR2 YFSETQ. Here the CDR3 DNA reads TGCGCCAGCGTCGGGGCAACCCACACAGATACGCAGTATTTT. Translated, it gives CASVGATHTDTQYF.

This clonotype was detected only a few times. V gene TRBV5-1 combines with J gene TRBJ2-1; 7 bases agree with TRBD1. Germline loops: CDR1 SGHRS, CDR2 YFSETQ. With V trimmed by 4 bases and J by 6 bases, 4 bases remained unmatched. The CDR3 totals 13 residues. Here the CDR3 DNA reads TGCGCCAGCAGCATCAACAGGGGCAATGAGCAGTTCTTC. It yields the protein CASSINRGNEQFF.

The chain uses TRBV6-1 and TRBJ2-1; 9 positions match TRBD2. The CDR3 spans 16 residues. The junction had 3 bases not matched to a gene; V was cut back by 2 bases and J by 1 base. Germline CDR1 MNHNS, CDR2 SASEGT. The CDR3 region is CASSESAGGSYNEQFF. Here the CDR3 DNA reads TGTGCCAGCAGTGAATCCGCGGGGGGGTCCTACAATGAGCAGTTCTTC.

The chain carries TRBV4-1 and TRBJ1-5, with TRBD1 identical over 12 bases. CDR1 is MGHRA and CDR2 is YSYEKL in the germline V gene. V was clipped by 1 base and J by 1 base; unmatched bases: 11. CDR3 length: 20 amino acids. CDR3 sequence reads: CASSQGLFGTGGPSNQPQHF. CDR3 coding DNA: TGCGCCAGCAGCCAAGGTCTTTTCGGGACAGGGGGCCCGAGCAATCAGCCCCAGCATTTT.

J is TRBJ2-1 and V is TRBV5-1, with TRBD2 identical over 8 bases. The CDR3 covers 17 residues. Per germline, CDR1 SGHRS and CDR2 YFSETQ. J lost 7 bases, V lost 0 bases, and 12 bases had no gene match. The CDR3 protein is CASSLAQRGLYSNEQFF. In DNA, the CDR3 is TGCGCCAGCAGCTTGGCCCAGCGGGGGCTCTATTCGAATGAGCAGTTCTTC.

Only a few counts were recorded for this clonotype. V usage is TRBV5-1 and J usage is TRBJ2-7; D might be TRBD1 or TRBD2, each matching 5 bases. The CDR3 runs 13 residues. Looked up from germline, CDR1 is SGHRS and CDR2 is YFSETQ. Trimming took 0 bases from V and 9 from J, leaving 13 bases between them. The CDR3 DNA follows: TGCGCCAGCAGCTTGGCGGGGCGAAGTGGGCAGTACTTC. Amino acid sequence: CASSLAGRSGQYF.

This clonotype was detected a few times. The chain joins TRBV4-1 to TRBJ2-2; D gene uncertain. This CDR3 spans 15 amino acids. CDR1 MGHRA and CDR2 YSYEKL come from the germline V gene. Trimming stripped 1 base from V and 1 base from J, with 7 bases between. For the CDR3, the DNA is TGCGCCAGCAGCCAAGGGCTCCGGAACACCGGGGAGCTGTTTTTT. Amino acids: CASSQGLRNTGELFF.

As concerns this clonotype: Germline and junction disagree at one end, which may indicate a read error. The rearrangement links TRBV7-3 to TRBJ1-1, with D uncertain. The CDR3 sequence is 14 residues long. Per the germline V gene, CDR1 is SGHTA and CDR2 is FQGTGA. The CDR3 nucleotides read TGTGCCAGCAGTTTAAGTCCAGTCAACACTGAAGCTTTCTTT. It yields the protein CASSLSPVNTEAFF.

The genes are TRBV11-2 and TRBJ2-1, with TRBD1 identical over 9 bases. Trimming cost V 3 bases and J 6 bases; bases outside gene matches: 15. The germline gives CDR1 SGHAT, CDR2 FQNNGV. The CDR3 extends over 18 amino acids. The CDR3 here is CASSLWYVLDRGSNEQFF. Written as DNA, the CDR3 is TGTGCCAGCAGCTTGTGGTATGTACTGGACAGGGGATCCAATGAGCAGTTCTTC.